One sample yielded the 5 T cell receptor beta chains listed below, sequenced in a study of Ad26.COV2.S vaccination and SARS-CoV-2 variants. TCRdb's copy holds only in-frame clones and misses some; the assay was immunoSEQ multiplex PCR. Counted here are about 420,000 clones, 88% occurring once; the ten biggest clones make up approximately 4%. Treatment described: some 19 received Ad26.COV2.S at low or high dose, single or two shots; 5 received placebo; per-sample allocation not given. Vaccine and placebo recipients were sampled on day 63 after the first injection. The specimen comprised peripheral blood, sampled in a trial of Ad26.COV2.S vaccine versus placebo. The receptors here all came from a person aged 18-65 years who received the Ad26.COV2.S COVID-19 vaccine or a placebo.

J is TRBJ2-5 and V is TRBV3-1 (or the pseudogene TRBV3-2); the match to TRBD1 covers 9 bases. This CDR3 spans 15 amino acids. CDR1 is LGHDT and CDR2 is YNNKEL in the germline V gene (reference sequence). Germline trimming cut 3 bases from V and 5 bases from J; bases unmatched to any gene: 7. This CDR3 is CASSHRDRARETQYF. DNA of the CDR3: TGTGCCAGCAGCCACCGGGACAGGGCTCGGGAGACCCAGTACTTC.

The sample holds a few counts of this clone. This chain uses TRBV28 with TRBJ1-6; unclear D gene. The CDR3 loop spans 14 amino acids. CDR1 is MDHEN and CDR2 is SYDVKM in the germline V gene. Between the trimmed V and J ends, which lost 3 bases and 9 bases, there was a span of 12 bases. CDR3 DNA sequence: TGTGCCAGCAGTTTCGGCGGTTATGGTTCACCCCTCCACTTT. Translation: CASSFGGYGSPLHF.

The chain combines TRBV5-1 with TRBJ1-1; weak D call: TRBD1 (6 bases). This CDR3 spans 15 amino acids. Germline V gives CDR1 SGHRS, CDR2 YFSETQ. The germline V and J ends were trimmed by 2 bases and 4 bases, with 15 bases remaining between them. The CDR3 DNA reads TGCGCCAGCAGCTTTGGGGGGGCGCTTGGCACTGAAGCTTTCTTT. Translated: CASSFGGALGTEAFF.

This clone was recorded only once. V gene TRBV6-1 combines with J gene TRBJ2-7; D might be TRBD2 (6 bases). The germline gives CDR1 MNHNS, CDR2 SASEGT. The CDR3 has 13 residues. V was pared by 5 bases and J by 3 bases, with 11 bases between. The CDR3 protein is CASSRESGYEQYF. CDR3 coding DNA: TGTGCCAGCAGTCGGGAGTCTGGCTACGAGCAGTACTTC.

This rearrangement joins TRBV5-6 to TRBJ1-5; no clear D gene. Looked up from germline, CDR1 is SGHDT and CDR2 is YYEEEE. The CDR3 consists of 13 residues. V was cut by 4 bases and J by 0 bases, with 5 bases left in between. This CDR3 reads CASSQYSNQPQHF. CDR3 coding DNA: TGTGCCAGCAGCCAATATAGCAATCAGCCCCAGCATTTT.